This section outlines one TCR beta chain sequence together with its context. This clone's antigen is unknown. Per-base qualities were not stored, and no clone one base away is much larger. The source of the sample is a study of blood T cell repertoires in COVID-19 (dated by TCRdb to 2018 to 2021). Background for the entire study: Collaborator samples came from the United States, Italy and Spain and covered acute and convalescent phases of COVID-19. HLA class I and class II types, where available, came from metadata supplied by the sample provider rather than from assay-based typing. Subjects who had been exposed to COVID-19, were actively infected with it, or had recovered from it provided the deeply sampled blood TCRbeta repertoires that made up the dataset. Nearly every sample came with metadata listing a de-identified subject ID, COVID-19 status, age in years and sex. The repertoires were released in a freely available public database meant as a resource for research on the immune response to SARS-CoV-2. Samples came from the ongoing ImmuneRACE study (first 160 participants) plus 1,254 subjects from 6 global collaborators. The prospective study material was composed of cDNA or gDNA derived from T cells, B-cell-depleted T cells, or PBMCs. Broad study findings and their caveats: The quantity of clinical and demographic metadata differed by source and by participant and was supplied without curation.

Participants in the prospective study were aged about 18 to 100 years, lived in under 30 United States geographic areas, and enrolled through a virtual design. In the prospective study, participants were assigned to cohorts based on the clinical history participants reported in a screening survey and a study questionnaire. Exposed participants were defined as having been in contact with someone with a PCR-confirmed or clinician-diagnosed COVID-19 case within 2 weeks of study entry. In the prospective study, whole blood, serum and a nasopharyngeal or oropharyngeal swab were collected from each participant by mobile phlebotomists. Prospective study participants could optionally give additional blood draws and questionnaires over an approximately 2-month period. Before DNA extraction, prospective study blood samples were shipped either frozen or at room temperature. Trimming accounts for 10 bases at V and 0 bases at J, while the number of junction bases matched to no gene is 7. Reading from cysteine to phenylalanine, the CDR3 counts 15 amino acids. The only DNA kept is the CDR3, 45 bases in frame from the first base. The germline V gene gives CDR1 as MDHEN and CDR2 as SYDVKM.

TCRbeta CDR3 regions were amplified from genomic DNA by means of the immunoSEQ Assay, a bias-controlled multiplex PCR. Processing in the source paper ran as follows. The number of nucleated cells in each sample was estimated from the amplification of reference gene primers within the assay. Sequence reads were collapsed and filtered to measure the absolute abundance of every unique TCRbeta CDR3 rearrangement. For each sample, productive Simpson clonality was calculated as the square root of Simpson's diversity index over productive rearrangements. This is the immuneACCESS table as TCRdb keeps it, with only in-frame sequences that have V and J called. A part of the clones is gone; compared with another copy, unresolved V genes explain less than half, and the rest is unexplained. The V and J calls and clone size were taken over from that table, and D and trimming were inferred from the DNA. For this sample the table gives 430,000 or so clones, of which 70% to 90% were detected only once. The ten largest clones take up approximately 1.5% of the sample.

The sequence was obtained from a woman in her late teens or twenties who had been exposed to COVID-19. The chain is encoded by TRBV28 joined to TRBJ1-4, with TRBD1 identical over 8 junction bases. The specimen was PBMCs or T cells enriched from blood (not recorded which). The DNA sequence is given as TGTGCCACCAGAGGACAGGGAGCAACTAATGAAAAACTGTTTTTT. It codes for CATRGQGATNEKLFF.